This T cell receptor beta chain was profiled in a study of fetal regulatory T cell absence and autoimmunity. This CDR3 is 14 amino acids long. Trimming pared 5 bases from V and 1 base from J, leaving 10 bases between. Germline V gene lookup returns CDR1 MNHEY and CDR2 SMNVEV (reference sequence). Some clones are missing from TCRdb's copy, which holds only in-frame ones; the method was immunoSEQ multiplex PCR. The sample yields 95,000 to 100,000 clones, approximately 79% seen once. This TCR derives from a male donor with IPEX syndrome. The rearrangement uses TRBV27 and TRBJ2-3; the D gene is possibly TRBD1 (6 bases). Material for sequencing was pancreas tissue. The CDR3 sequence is CASSASGGTDTQYF. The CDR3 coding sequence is TGTGCCAGCAGTGCCTCAGGGGGCACAGATACGCAGTATTTT.